This T cell receptor beta chain comes out of a study of shared clonotypes between healthy human individuals. Study results and caveats: Only blood was sampled; tissue repertoires likely differ.

Per the germline V gene, CDR1 is LGHNA and CDR2 is YSLEER. This CDR3 region has 16 residues. V was cut by 1 base and J by 1 base, with 10 bases left in between. For each subset, genomic DNA was distributed in equal portions over several immunoSEQ plates. Data came from immunoSEQ multiplex PCR; TCRdb stores just in-frame clones and leaves some out. The data contain some 1 million clones, approximately 72% of them singletons. As for this clone: Antigen specificity is unknown.

The chain couples TRBV4-3 to TRBJ2-2; either TRBD1 or TRBD2 may fit D (5 bases each). The sequence came from a man between 18 and 29 years old in good health. The sequencing input was memory CD4+ T cells sorted from blood. The subset is: CD45RA-negative fraction. CDR3 nucleotides: TGCGCCAGCAGCCAAGCCTATGGGGGGAACACCGGGGAGCTGTTTTTT. Translating gives CASSQAYGGNTGELFF.